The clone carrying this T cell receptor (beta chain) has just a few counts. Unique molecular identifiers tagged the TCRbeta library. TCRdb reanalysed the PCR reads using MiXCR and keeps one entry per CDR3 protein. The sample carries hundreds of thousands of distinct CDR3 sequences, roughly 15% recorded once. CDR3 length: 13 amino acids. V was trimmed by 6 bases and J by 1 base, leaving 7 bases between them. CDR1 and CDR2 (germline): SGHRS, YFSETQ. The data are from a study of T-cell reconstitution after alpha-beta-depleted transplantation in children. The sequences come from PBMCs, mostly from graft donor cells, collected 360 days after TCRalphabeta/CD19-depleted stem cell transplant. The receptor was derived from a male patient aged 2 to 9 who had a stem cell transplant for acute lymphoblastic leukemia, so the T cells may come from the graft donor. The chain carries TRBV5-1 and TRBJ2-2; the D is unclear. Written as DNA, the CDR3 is TGCGCCAGCACGATTCAGAACACCGGGGAGCTGTTTTTT. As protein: CASTIQNTGELFF.